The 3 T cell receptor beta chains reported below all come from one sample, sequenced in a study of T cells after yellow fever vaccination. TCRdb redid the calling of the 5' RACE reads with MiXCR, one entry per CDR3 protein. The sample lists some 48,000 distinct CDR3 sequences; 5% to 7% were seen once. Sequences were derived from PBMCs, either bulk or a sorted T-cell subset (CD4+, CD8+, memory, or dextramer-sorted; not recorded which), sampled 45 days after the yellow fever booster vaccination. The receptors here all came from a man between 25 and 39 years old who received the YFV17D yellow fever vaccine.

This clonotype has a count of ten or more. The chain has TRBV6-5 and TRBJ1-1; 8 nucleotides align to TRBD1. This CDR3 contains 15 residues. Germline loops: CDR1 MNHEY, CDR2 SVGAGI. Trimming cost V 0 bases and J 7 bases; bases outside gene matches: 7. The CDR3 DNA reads TGTGCCAGCAGTTACTCGTTGGGGGGGACAGGTGAAGCTTTCTTT. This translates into CASSYSLGGTGEAFF.

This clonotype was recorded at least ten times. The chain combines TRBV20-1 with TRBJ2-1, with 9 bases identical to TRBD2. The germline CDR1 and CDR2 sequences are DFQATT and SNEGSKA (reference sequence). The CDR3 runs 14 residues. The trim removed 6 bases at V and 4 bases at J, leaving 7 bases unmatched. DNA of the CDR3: TGCAGTGCGGGAGTAGCGGGAGTATACAATGAGCAGTTCTTC. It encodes CSAGVAGVYNEQFF.

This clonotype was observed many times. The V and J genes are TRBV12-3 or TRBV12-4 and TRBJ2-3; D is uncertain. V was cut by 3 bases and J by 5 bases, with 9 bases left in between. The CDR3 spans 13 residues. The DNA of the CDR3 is TGTGCCAGCAGTTTTTTTCTTGGAGATACGCAGTATTTT. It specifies CASSFFLGDTQYF.